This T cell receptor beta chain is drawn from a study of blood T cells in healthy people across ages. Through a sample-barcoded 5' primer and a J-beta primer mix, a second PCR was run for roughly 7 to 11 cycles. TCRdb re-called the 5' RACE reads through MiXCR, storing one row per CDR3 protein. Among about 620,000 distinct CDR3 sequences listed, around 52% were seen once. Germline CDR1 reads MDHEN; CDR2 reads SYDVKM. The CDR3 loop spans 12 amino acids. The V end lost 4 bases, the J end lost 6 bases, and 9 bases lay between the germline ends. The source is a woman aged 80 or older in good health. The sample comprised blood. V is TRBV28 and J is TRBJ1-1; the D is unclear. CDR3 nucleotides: TGTGCCAGCAGTTCCGCGGGCGCTGAAGCTTTCTTT. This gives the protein CASSSAGAEAFF.